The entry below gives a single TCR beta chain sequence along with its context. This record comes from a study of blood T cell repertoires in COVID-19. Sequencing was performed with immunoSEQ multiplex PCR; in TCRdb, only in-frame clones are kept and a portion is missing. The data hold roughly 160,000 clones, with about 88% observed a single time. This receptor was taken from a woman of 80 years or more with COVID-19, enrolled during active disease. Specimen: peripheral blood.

The CDR3 protein is CASSVGQGNEKLFF. The CDR3 DNA follows: TGTGCCAGCAGCGTGGGACAGGGTAATGAAAAACTGTTTTTT. The rearrangement joins TRBV7-8 to TRBJ1-4; the match to TRBD1 covers 9 bases. Germline V CDR1 and CDR2: SGHVS, FQNEAQ. Trimming at V came to 5 bases and at J to 4 bases, leaving 2 bases not matched to a gene. This CDR3 is 14 amino acids long.